This TCR beta chain was captured in a study of cytomegalovirus exposure and HLA in healthy donors. Amplification used 60 Vbeta primers and 13 Jbeta primers. Method: immunoSEQ multiplex PCR; TCRdb's copy keeps in-frame clones and lacks some. The sample yields around 130,000 clones, roughly 82% seen once. Details on this clone: As yet, its antigen is unknown.

Study observations and caveats: Donor immune exposure was known only as CMV serostatus. HLA alleles were associated with fewer than 20,000 TCR beta sequences in a later analysis at 0.05 false discovery rate. Accurate prediction of most subjects' HLA-A and HLA-B alleles from TCR beta sequences was reported. Presence/absence results assume similar sequencing depth per donor, which may not hold.

The CDR3 runs to 14 residues. The trim removed 3 bases at V and 8 bases at J, leaving 3 bases unmatched. The germline V gene encodes CDR1 SGHRS and CDR2 YFSETQ. This sequence originates from a boy aged 10-17 years in good health and CMV-seronegative. Specimen: PBMCs. V usage is TRBV5-1 and J usage is TRBJ1-6; 9 nucleotides align to TRBD1. This chain's CDR3 is CASSWGQGHSPLHF. The CDR3 DNA is TGCGCCAGCAGCTGGGGACAGGGCCATTCACCCCTCCACTTT.